This entry is about one T cell receptor beta chain. The data are from a study of blood T cell repertoires in COVID-19. Study context: The origin of the acute and convalescent COVID-19 samples was the United States, Italy and Spain.

The V gene's germline CDR1 is SEHNR and CDR2 FQNEAQ (reference sequence). This CDR3 has 12 residues. With 5 bases removed from V and 3 bases from J, the gap between germline ends came to 7 bases. TCRdb keeps only in-frame clones here, not all; method: immunoSEQ multiplex PCR. The sample has 150,000 or so clones; more than 75% are singletons. The origin of this receptor is a human donor with acute or convalescent COVID-19. The donor label of this sample is uncertain. Material for sequencing was peripheral blood. The chain employs TRBV7-9 and TRBJ1-1, with a tentative D call TRBD1 (6 bases). CDR3 DNA sequence: TGTGCCAGCAGCCCAGGGGACACTGAAGCTTTCTTT. It translates to CASSPGDTEAFF.